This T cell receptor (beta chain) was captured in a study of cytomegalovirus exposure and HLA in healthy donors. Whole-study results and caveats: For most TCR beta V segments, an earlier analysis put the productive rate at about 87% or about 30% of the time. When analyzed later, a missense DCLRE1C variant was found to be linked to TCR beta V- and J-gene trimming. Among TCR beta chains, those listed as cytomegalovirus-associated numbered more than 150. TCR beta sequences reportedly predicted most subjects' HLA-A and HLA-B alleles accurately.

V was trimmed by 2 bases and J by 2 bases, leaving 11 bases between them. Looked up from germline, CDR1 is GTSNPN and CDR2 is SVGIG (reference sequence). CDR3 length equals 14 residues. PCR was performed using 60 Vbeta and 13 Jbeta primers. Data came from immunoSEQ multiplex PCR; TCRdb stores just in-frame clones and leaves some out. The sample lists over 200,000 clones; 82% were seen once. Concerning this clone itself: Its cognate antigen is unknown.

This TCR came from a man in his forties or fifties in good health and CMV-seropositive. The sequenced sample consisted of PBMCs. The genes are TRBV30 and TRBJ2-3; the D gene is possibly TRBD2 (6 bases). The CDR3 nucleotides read TGTGCCTGGAGTCGCGGCGGGAACACAGATACGCAGTATTTT. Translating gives CAWSRGGNTDTQYF.